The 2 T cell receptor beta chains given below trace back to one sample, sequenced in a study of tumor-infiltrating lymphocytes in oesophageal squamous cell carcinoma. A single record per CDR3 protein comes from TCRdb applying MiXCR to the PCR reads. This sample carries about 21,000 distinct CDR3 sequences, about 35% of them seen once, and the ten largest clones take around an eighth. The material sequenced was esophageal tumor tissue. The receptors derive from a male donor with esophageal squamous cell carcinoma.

In DNA form, the CDR3 reads TGTGCCAGCAGCGAAGGGACAGGGACGATCCACGAGCAGTACTTC. Its protein is CASSEGTGTIHEQYF. This chain uses TRBV9 with TRBJ2-7; 9 bases map to TRBD1. This CDR3 has 15 amino acids. Germline V gene lookup returns CDR1 SGDLS and CDR2 YYNGEE. Trimming at V came to 3 bases and at J to 5 bases, leaving 9 bases not matched to a gene.

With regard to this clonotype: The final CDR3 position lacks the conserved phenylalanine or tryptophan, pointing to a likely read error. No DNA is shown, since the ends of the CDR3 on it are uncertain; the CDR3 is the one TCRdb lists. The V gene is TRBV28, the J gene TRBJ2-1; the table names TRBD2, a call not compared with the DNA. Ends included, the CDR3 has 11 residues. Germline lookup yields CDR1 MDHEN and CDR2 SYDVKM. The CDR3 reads CASRTSSWLRP.